Each of the 13 T cell receptor delta chains below was sequenced from the same sample in a study of gamma-delta chains in newborns, infants, children. TCRdb re-called the reads via CATT. The sample yields 15,000 or so delta-chain clones, roughly 7% seen once. Material: blood. These receptors all stem from a child who was a newborn, infant or young child, either healthy, febrile or measles-vaccinated (not recorded which).

In DNA, the CDR3 is TGTGCCTGTGACAAACTGGGTCCAGGCTCCTGGGACACCCGACAGATGTTTTTC. This codes for CACDKLGPGSWDTRQMFF. The rearrangement joins TRDV2 to TRDJ3; D possibly corresponds to TRDD3 (6 bases). Deletions cut 2 bases from V and 0 bases from J, with 13 bases between. Germline values: CDR1 GEAIGNYY, CDR2 EKD. The CDR3 has 18 amino acids.

This clone was seen a few times. The V and J genes are TRDV2 and TRDJ3; 12 bases map to TRDD3. V lost 3 bases, J lost 2 bases, and 4 bases stayed unmatched. Germline values: CDR1 GEAIGNYY, CDR2 EKD. This CDR3 comprises 18 residues. CDR3: CACDGLGDTAWDTRQMFF. CDR3 sequence (DNA): TGTGCCTGTGACGGACTGGGGGATACCGCCTGGGACACCCGACAGATGTTTTTC.

Sample share makes this clone medium-sized. A read error likely explains this, since a far larger clone differs by one base. Distinct nucleotide sequences in the sample also encode this CDR3. V is TRDV2 and J is TRDJ3, with TRDD3 matching 10 bases. The CDR3 has 18 amino acids. V was pared by 1 base and J by 0 bases, with 2 bases of the junction left unmatched. CDR1 is GEAIGNYY and CDR2 is EKD in the germline V gene. The CDR3 DNA sequence: TGTGCCTGTGACACGGCTGGGGGATACTCCTGGGACACCCGACAGATGTTTTTC. It specifies CACDTAGGYSWDTRQMFF.

This clone was seen a few times. This rearrangement joins TRDV2 to TRDJ3; D is unresolved. Trimming left V 4 bases short and J 0 bases short, with 9 bases between. Germline loops: CDR1 GEAIGNYY, CDR2 EKD. CDR3 length: 16 residues. CDR3 coding DNA: TGTGCCTGTGAACCCGTAGGCTCCTGGGACACCCGACAGATGTTTTTC. Protein: CACEPVGSWDTRQMFF.

This clone was recorded a few times. J is TRDJ3 and V is TRDV2; maybe TRDD3 (6 bases). V was clipped by 1 base and J by 0 bases, with 12 bases between them. The germline gives CDR1 GEAIGNYY, CDR2 EKD. This CDR3 is built from 18 residues. CDR3 sequence reads: CACDTMGMSSWDTRQMFF. For the CDR3, the DNA is TGTGCCTGTGACACGATGGGGATGAGCTCCTGGGACACCCGACAGATGTTTTTC.

This clone came up a few times. The chain has TRDV3 and TRDJ2; no clear D gene. The CDR3 has 14 residues. V was clipped by 5 bases and J by 5 bases, with 18 bases between them. Germline loops: CDR1 TVYSNPD, CDR2 GDNSRS (reference sequence). For the CDR3, the DNA is TGTGCCCTCACCCGAGGGGTACGTACAGCACAACTCTTCTTT. Translated, it gives CALTRGVRTAQLFF.

Regarding this clone: The translation of this DNA and the TCRdb protein of a much larger clone differ at residue 9, probably owing to a read error; the protein shown here is translated from the DNA. V is TRDV2 and J is TRDJ2; 8 nucleotides agree with TRDD3. Germline V gives CDR1 GEAIGNYY, CDR2 EKD. The CDR3 has 14 residues. After removal of 0 bases from V and 6 bases from J, the junction contained 2 bases not matched to a gene. The CDR3 is CACDTVGDAAQLFF. As DNA, the CDR3 is TGTGCCTGTGACACCGTGGGGGATGCAGCACAACTCTTCTTT.

Turning to this clone: The junction departs from germline at one end; a sequencing error may be responsible. Other DNA variants within this sample encode the same CDR3. The CDR3: CACDTAGGLSWDTRQMFF. For the CDR3, the DNA is TGTGCCTGCGACACCGCTGGGGGCCTATCCTGGGACACCCGACAGATGTTTTTC. This chain links TRDV2 with TRDJ3, with 7 nucleotides matching TRDD3. This CDR3 comprises 18 residues. The germline V gene has CDR1 GEAIGNYY and CDR2 EKD.

In its sample, this clone is medium-sized. Other DNA sequences of this sample code for an identical CDR3. This chain uses TRDV2 with TRDJ3; TRDD3 matches 12 bases. V trimming: 3 bases; J trimming: 0 bases; junction bases outside the gene matches: 5. The CDR3 has 19 amino acids. Per the germline V gene, CDR1 is GEAIGNYY and CDR2 is EKD. CDR3 sequence reads: CACDLTGGYSSWDTRQMFF. Written as DNA, the CDR3 is TGTGCCTGTGACCTTACTGGGGGATACTCCTCCTGGGACACCCGACAGATGTTTTTC.

This clone was observed a handful of times. Just one base apart from a much larger clone, this may be a read error. Additional DNA sequences in this sample encode the identical CDR3. The genes are TRDV2 and TRDJ3, with 13 bases that match TRDD3. The CDR3 length is 20 residues. The V segment lost 1 base and the J segment 0 bases; nucleotides outside the gene matches: 5. Germline values: CDR1 GEAIGNYY, CDR2 EKD. For the CDR3, the DNA is TGTGCCTGTGACACGGTACTGGGGGATACGCGCTCCTGGGACACCCGACAGATGTTTTTC. Protein product: CACDTVLGDTRSWDTRQMFF.

Within the sample, this clone is medium-sized. A much bigger clone sits one base away, suggesting this may be a read error. Different DNA sequences within this sample yield the same CDR3. The chain couples TRDV2 to TRDJ2; 10 nucleotides line up with TRDD3. V shed 1 base, J shed 5 bases, and the junction held 0 bases outside the gene matches. The CDR3 is 14 amino acids. Per germline, CDR1 GEAIGNYY and CDR2 EKD. The CDR3 coding sequence is TGTGCCTGTGACACACTGGGGGATACAGCACAACTCTTCTTT. Its protein is CACDTLGDTAQLFF.

This clone has more than one count but fewer than ten. Just one base apart from a much larger clone, this may be a read error. Different DNA sequences within this sample yield the same CDR3. The rearrangement joins TRDV2 to TRDJ2, with 7 bases matching TRDD3. The CDR3 runs to 15 residues. Germline CDR1 GEAIGNYY, CDR2 EKD. V dropped 0 bases and J dropped 2; count of bases not matched to a gene: 2. This CDR3 is CACDTWGTLTAQLFF. CDR3 bases: TGTGCCTGTGACACCTGGGGGACGTTGACAGCACAACTCTTCTTT.

Only a few counts were recorded for this clone. The V gene is TRDV2, the J gene TRDJ3, with D perhaps TRDD3 (6 bases). V was pared by 0 bases and J by 0 bases, with 14 bases between. CDR3 length equals 19 residues. CDR1 is GEAIGNYY and CDR2 is EKD in the germline V gene. In DNA, the CDR3 is TGTGCCTGTGACACCTGGGGATTGAAAAGCTCCTGGGACACCCGACAGATGTTTTTC. Amino acids: CACDTWGLKSSWDTRQMFF.